This T cell receptor (beta chain) was sequenced during a study of patients and donors after allogeneic stem cell transplantation. Using its own MiXCR run on the RT-PCR reads, TCRdb lists one record per CDR3 protein. This sample has 390,000 or so distinct CDR3 sequences, with about a sixth found just once. The CDR3 is 13 amino acids. V was shortened by 3 bases and J by 3 bases, with 10 bases between the two germline ends. Germline V lookup: CDR1 GTSNPN, CDR2 SVGIG (reference sequence). This TCR derives from a human donor who was either an allogeneic HSCT recipient or a stem cell or donor lymphocyte infusion donor (not recorded which). It is not recorded whose cells these are; they may come from a transplant donor. This chain uses TRBV30 with TRBJ2-3; a possible D gene is TRBD2 (6 bases). The sample was blood, either unsorted or a sorted T cell fraction (not recorded which). The CDR3 coding sequence is TGTGCCTGGAGGTCCGGGGGTACAGATACGCAGTATTTT. Its protein is CAWRSGGTDTQYF.